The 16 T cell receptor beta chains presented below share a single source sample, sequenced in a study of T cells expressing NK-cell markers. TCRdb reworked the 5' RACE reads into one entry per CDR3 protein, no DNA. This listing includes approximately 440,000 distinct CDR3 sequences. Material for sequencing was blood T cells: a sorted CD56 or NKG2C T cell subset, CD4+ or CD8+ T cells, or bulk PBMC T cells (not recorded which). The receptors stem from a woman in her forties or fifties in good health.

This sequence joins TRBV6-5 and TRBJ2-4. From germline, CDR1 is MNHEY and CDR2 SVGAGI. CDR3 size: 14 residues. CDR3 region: CASSYSESFNIQYF.

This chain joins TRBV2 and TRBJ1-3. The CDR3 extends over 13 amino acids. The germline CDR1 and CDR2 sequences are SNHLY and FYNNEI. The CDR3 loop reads CASRPFSGNTIYF.

The CDR3 loop is CASSPSLQLTDGELFF. The chain recombines TRBV11-2 with TRBJ2-2; with no DNA, the TCRdb D assignment of TRBD2 cannot be verified. This CDR3 has 16 amino acids. Germline values: CDR1 SGHAT, CDR2 FQNNGV.

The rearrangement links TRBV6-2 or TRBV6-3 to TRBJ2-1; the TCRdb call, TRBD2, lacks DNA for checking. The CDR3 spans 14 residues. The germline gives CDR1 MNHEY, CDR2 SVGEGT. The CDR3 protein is CASSSGETYNEQFF.

This CDR3 reads CASSFGETPYGYTF. The rearrangement joins TRBV13 to TRBJ1-2. CDR3 length equals 14 residues. The germline gives CDR1 PRHDT, CDR2 FYEKMQ (reference sequence).

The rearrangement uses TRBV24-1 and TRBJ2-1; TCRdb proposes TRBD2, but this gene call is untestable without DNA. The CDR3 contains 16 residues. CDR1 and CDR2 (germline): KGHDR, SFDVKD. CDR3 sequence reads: CATRNLPTSKGNEQFF.

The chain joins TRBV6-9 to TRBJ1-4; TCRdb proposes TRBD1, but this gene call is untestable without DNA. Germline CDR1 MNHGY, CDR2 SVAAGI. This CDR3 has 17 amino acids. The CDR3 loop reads CASTPGHRSATNEKLFF.

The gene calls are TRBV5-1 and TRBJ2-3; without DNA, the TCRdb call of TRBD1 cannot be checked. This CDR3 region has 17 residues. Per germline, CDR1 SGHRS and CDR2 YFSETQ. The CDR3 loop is CASSLVWRAARGDTQYF. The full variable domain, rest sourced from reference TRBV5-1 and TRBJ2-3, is KAGVTQTPRYLIKTRGQQVTLSCSPISGHRSVSWYQQTPGQGLQFLFEYFSETQRNKGNFPGRFSGRQFSNSRSEMNVSTLELGDSALYLCASSLVWRAARGDTQYFGPGTRLTVL.

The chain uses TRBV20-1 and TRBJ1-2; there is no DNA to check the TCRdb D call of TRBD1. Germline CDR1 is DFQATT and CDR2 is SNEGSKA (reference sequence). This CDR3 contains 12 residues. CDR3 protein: CSASDSPLGYTF.

CDR3 sequence reads: CASSSSTGAVVETQYF. This sequence joins TRBV5-1 and TRBJ2-5; the D gene TCRdb calls, TRBD1, cannot be checked with no DNA. The CDR3 has 16 amino acids. Germline V lookup: CDR1 SGHRS, CDR2 YFSETQ.

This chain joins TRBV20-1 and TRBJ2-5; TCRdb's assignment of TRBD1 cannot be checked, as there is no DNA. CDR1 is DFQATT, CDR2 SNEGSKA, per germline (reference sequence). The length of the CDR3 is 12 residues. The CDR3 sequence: CSATPSGGTQYF.

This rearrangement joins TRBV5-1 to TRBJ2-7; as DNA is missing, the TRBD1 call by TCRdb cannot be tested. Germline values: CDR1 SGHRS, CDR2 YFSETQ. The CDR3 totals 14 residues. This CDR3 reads CASSRTRDVGEQYF. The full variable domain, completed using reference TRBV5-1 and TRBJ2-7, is KAGVTQTPRYLIKTRGQQVTLSCSPISGHRSVSWYQQTPGQGLQFLFEYFSETQRNKGNFPGRFSGRQFSNSRSEMNVSTLELGDSALYLCASSRTRDVGEQYFGPGTRLTVT.

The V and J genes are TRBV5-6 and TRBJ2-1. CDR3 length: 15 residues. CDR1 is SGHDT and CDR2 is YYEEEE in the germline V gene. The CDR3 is CASSWGLQAYNEQFF.

Here the CDR3 reads CASSDRSGTNIQYF. The chain links TRBV11-2 to TRBJ2-4; absent DNA, TCRdb's TRBD1 call cannot be checked. Germline values: CDR1 SGHAT, CDR2 FQNNGV. CDR3 length: 14 amino acids.

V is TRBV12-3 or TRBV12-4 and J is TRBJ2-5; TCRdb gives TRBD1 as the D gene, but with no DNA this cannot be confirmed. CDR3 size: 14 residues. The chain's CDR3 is CASSQTGNQETQYF.

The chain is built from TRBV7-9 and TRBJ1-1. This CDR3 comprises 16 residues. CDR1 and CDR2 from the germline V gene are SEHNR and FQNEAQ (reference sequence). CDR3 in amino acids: CASSPPPFLMNTEAFF.